Presented here are 14 T cell receptor beta chains from one specimen sequenced in a study of OX40 agonist ivuxolimab in advanced cancers. The table came from immunoSEQ multiplex PCR; TCRdb's copy has only in-frame clones and leaves some out. The repertoire includes fewer than 85,000 clones, about 90% of them detected once, and nearly 0.55% sits in the top ten. Sequencing was performed on CD4+ or CD8+ T cells sorted from blood, taken in a trial of the OX40 agonist ivuxolimab. The source is an adult with an advanced solid tumor such as melanoma, head and neck, liver or kidney cancer.

The V gene is TRBV7-2, the J gene TRBJ2-6; maybe TRBD2 (5 bases). The germline gives CDR1 SGHTA, CDR2 FQGNSA. The CDR3 contains 18 residues. V lost 4 bases and J 0 bases, leaving 16 bases between the germline ends. The CDR3 region has the DNA TGTGCCAGCAGCTGGAATCCGGGCCGGGGCTCTGGGGCCAACGTCCTGACTTTC. As protein: CASSWNPGRGSGANVLTF.

J is TRBJ2-7 and V is TRBV6-5; D may be TRBD1 (6 bases). Deletions cut 6 bases from V and 1 base from J, with 16 bases between. Germline-derived CDR1 and CDR2 are MNHEY and SVGAGI. This CDR3 comprises 15 residues. The CDR3 DNA reads as TGTGCCAGCAGGGGCGACAGGTCTCTTTCCTACGAGCAGTACTTC. Encoded protein: CASRGDRSLSYEQYF.

V and J are TRBV7-2 and TRBJ1-2; TRBD1 matches at 8 bases. Germline V gene data show CDR1 as SGHTA and CDR2 as FQGNSA. This CDR3 has 15 amino acids. Germline trimming cut 1 base from V and 6 bases from J; bases unmatched to any gene: 7. The CDR3 sequence is CASSLESTGVHGYTF. The CDR3 nucleotides read TGTGCCAGCAGCTTAGAGTCGACAGGGGTACATGGCTACACCTTC.

The V gene is TRBV7-2, the J gene TRBJ1-1; D gene unclear. The CDR3 spans 13 residues. Deletions cut 3 bases from V and 4 bases from J, with 9 bases between. Germline loops: CDR1 SGHTA, CDR2 FQGNSA. CDR3 residues: CASSFSEGTEAFF. CDR3 DNA sequence: TGTGCCAGCAGCTTTAGTGAGGGCACTGAAGCTTTCTTT.

The chain uses TRBV11-3 and TRBJ1-3; D unresolved. This CDR3 region has 14 residues. From germline, CDR1 is SGHNT and CDR2 YENEEA. Trimming took 5 bases from V and 1 from J, leaving 9 bases between them. CDR3 residues: CASSGFGSGNTIYF. The CDR3 region has the DNA TGTGCCAGCAGCGGGTTCGGGTCTGGAAACACCATATATTTT.

The rearrangement links TRBV7-2 to TRBJ1-1, with D perhaps TRBD1 (6 bases). CDR1 is SGHTA, CDR2 FQGNSA, per germline. This CDR3 has 14 residues. V dropped 1 base and J dropped 10 bases, with 16 bases sitting between them. The CDR3 sequence is CASSLGGKGHRAFF. The CDR3 DNA reads TGTGCCAGCAGCTTAGGGGGTAAGGGACACCGAGCTTTCTTT.

V gene TRBV19 combines with J gene TRBJ1-1; 10 bases line up with TRBD1. Per germline, CDR1 LNHDA and CDR2 SQIVND (reference sequence). The CDR3 has 16 amino acids. The J segment lost 4 bases and the V segment lost 5 bases, leaving 10 bases of the junction unmatched. The CDR3: CASSARPGQGSTEAFF. CDR3 DNA sequence: TGTGCCAGTAGTGCCCGACCGGGACAGGGGAGCACTGAAGCTTTCTTT.

J is TRBJ2-5 and V is TRBV27; 7 bases match TRBD1. Germline V gene sequence: CDR1 MNHEY, CDR2 SMNVEV (reference sequence). The trim removed 4 bases at V and 2 bases at J, leaving 4 bases unmatched. The CDR3 is 14 amino acids. In nucleotides, the CDR3 is TGTGCCAGCAGTTCATACAGGGGACAAGAGACCCAGTACTTC. This codes for CASSSYRGQETQYF.

The chain combines TRBV6-5 with TRBJ1-3, with a tentative D call TRBD1 (5 bases). Trimming removed 5 bases from V and 4 bases from J, with 15 bases in between. In germline, CDR1 is MNHEY, CDR2 SVGAGI. The CDR3 extends over 15 amino acids. The CDR3 loop reads CASSRGATSGNTIYF. CDR3 sequence (DNA): TGTGCCAGCAGTAGAGGGGCCACGTCGGGAAACACCATATATTTT.

The chain joins TRBV30 to TRBJ2-5, with 7 bases that match TRBD1. Per the germline V gene, CDR1 is GTSNPN and CDR2 is SVGIG (reference sequence). This CDR3 is 14 amino acids long. The J segment lost 4 bases and the V segment lost 3 bases, leaving 8 bases of the junction unmatched. The CDR3 DNA reads as TGTGCCTGGAGCCGTGGACAGGCCCTAGAGACCCAGTACTTC. Its protein is CAWSRGQALETQYF.

The chain carries TRBV28 and TRBJ1-1, with D uncertain. The CDR3 is 14 residues long. V was clipped by 5 bases and J by 4 bases, with 14 bases between them. Germline values: CDR1 MDHEN, CDR2 SYDVKM. CDR3 nucleotide sequence: TGTGCCAGCAGTCTTCGGGTCCGGGGCACTGAAGCTTTCTTT. Translated: CASSLRVRGTEAFF.

The rearrangement uses TRBV9 and TRBJ2-1; 7 nucleotides align to TRBD2. Germline values: CDR1 SGDLS, CDR2 YYNGEE. J was trimmed by 6 bases and V by 0 bases; bases with no gene match: 9. The CDR3 length is 16 residues. In nucleotides, the CDR3 is TGTGCCAGCAGCGTAGGTCTAGCGGCTCGGAGCAATGAGCAGTTCTTC. Translating it yields CASSVGLAARSNEQFF.

V and J are TRBV2 and TRBJ1-1, with D unresolved. Germline V CDR1 and CDR2: SNHLY, FYNNEI. The V end was cut by 7 bases, the J end by 1 base, with 10 bases between. This CDR3 has 13 amino acids. The CDR3 here is CASMELPNTEAFF. The CDR3 region has the DNA TGTGCCAGCATGGAGCTCCCGAACACTGAAGCTTTCTTT.

The genes are TRBV7-8 and TRBJ2-7; TRBD2 agrees at 7 bases. J gave up 0 bases and V 2 bases, and 10 bases lay outside the gene matches. The CDR3 extends over 17 amino acids. Germline lookup yields CDR1 SGHVS and CDR2 FQNEAQ. The CDR3 region is CASSLPLGGWSSYEQYF. DNA of the CDR3: TGTGCCAGCAGCTTACCCCTGGGGGGGTGGAGCTCCTACGAGCAGTACTTC.